The rows below give T cell receptor beta chains drawn from one sample of a study of blood T cell repertoires in COVID-19. The repertoire was sequenced with immunoSEQ multiplex PCR; TCRdb's copy has only in-frame clones and lacks some. Counted here are 150,000 or so clones, 86% occurring once; the ten biggest clones make up approximately 4.5%. Sequencing was carried out using PBMCs or T cells enriched from blood (not recorded which). These receptor sequences come from a man aged 45-60 years who had recovered from COVID-19. Each CDR3 is given without its conserved first and last residue. Where a row states a size, it is once, few, many or the class of an expanded clone; other rows omit it.

size: once; J: TRBJ1-5; V: TRBV21-1; CDR3: ASSIRPRDRANQPQH
size: NA; J: TRBJ2-3; V: TRBV9; CDR3: ASSPRPGPTDTQY
size: NA; J: TRBJ1-1; V: TRBV19; CDR3: ASRGKLNTEAF
size: once; J: TRBJ1-1; V: TRBV29-1; CDR3: SVDRERLRNTEAF
size: NA; J: TRBJ2-1; V: TRBV5-1; CDR3: ASSLAASGYNEQF
size: NA; J: TRBJ2-7; V: TRBV19; CDR3: ASSMKLAGIYEQY
size: NA; J: TRBJ2-2; V: TRBV4-1; CDR3: ASSQDPRFRDTGELF
size: NA; J: TRBJ2-1; V: TRBV7-7; CDR3: ASSPDRVEQF
size: NA; J: TRBJ1-1; V: TRBV30; CDR3: AWSAMGTVGNTEAF
size: NA; J: TRBJ1-1; V: TRBV23-1; CDR3: ASSQRHRTEAF
size: NA; J: TRBJ2-4; V: TRBV19; CDR3: ASSNSAGRVGNIQY
size: NA; J: TRBJ2-3; V: TRBV15; CDR3: ATSQGTDTQY
size: NA; J: TRBJ1-5; V: TRBV19; CDR3: ASMLRTGFDQPQH
size: NA; J: TRBJ1-6; V: TRBV7-2; CDR3: ASSFSHSNSPLH
size: NA; J: TRBJ2-3; V: TRBV7-8; CDR3: ASSPVLVGLTDTQY
size: NA; J: TRBJ1-2; V: TRBV6-1; CDR3: ASSEGNREMGYT
size: NA; J: TRBJ2-1; V: TRBV11-2; CDR3: ASSSTSGRGYNEQF
size: NA; J: TRBJ2-2; V: TRBV4-3; CDR3: ASSQVTLTGAGELF
size: NA; J: TRBJ1-2; V: TRBV7-2; CDR3: ASSLLRTSEGYT
size: NA; J: TRBJ1-3; V: TRBV5-1; CDR3: ASSLGQGNTIY
size: NA; J: TRBJ2-2; V: TRBV24-1; CDR3: ATGVYGELF
size: NA; J: TRBJ2-7; V: TRBV7-2; CDR3: ASSLKRFSYEQY
size: NA; J: TRBJ2-1; V: TRBV7-9; CDR3: ASSLRTAWDEQF
size: NA; J: TRBJ2-7; V: TRBV4-3; CDR3: ASSQDGTGEADEQY
size: NA; J: TRBJ1-4; V: TRBV18; CDR3: ASSPRQVATNEKLF
size: NA; J: TRBJ2-1; V: TRBV7-6; CDR3: ASSQKGLHTYDNEQF
size: NA; J: TRBJ1-6; V: TRBV28; CDR3: ASSSRRGNSPLH
size: once; J: TRBJ1-5; V: TRBV6-2/TRBV6-3; CDR3: ASSYSGQGGPQH
size: NA; J: TRBJ2-5; V: TRBV3-1/TRBV3-2; CDR3: ASSQAWGAPETQY
size: NA; J: TRBJ2-1; V: TRBV7-3; CDR3: ASSQIAGGPGEQF
size: NA; J: TRBJ1-2; V: TRBV2; CDR3: ASSFKGVPYGYT
size: NA; J: TRBJ1-2; V: TRBV11-2; CDR3: ASSLTKRHLLDGYT
size: NA; J: TRBJ2-7; V: TRBV18; CDR3: ASSPSALRLADSYEQY
size: NA; J: TRBJ1-1; V: TRBV24-1; CDR3: ATSDFGGRAF
size: NA; J: TRBJ2-1; V: TRBV29-1; CDR3: SVEIAVSYNEQF
size: once; J: TRBJ2-7; V: TRBV15; CDR3: ATSRGSAGSFSYEQY
size: NA; J: TRBJ2-3; V: TRBV28; CDR3: ASSFPLGTGGGLTDTQY
size: NA; J: TRBJ2-5; V: TRBV7-2; CDR3: ASSWDRKETQY
size: NA; J: TRBJ2-1; V: TRBV15; CDR3: ATSEPGQGYNEQF
size: NA; J: TRBJ2-1; V: TRBV14; CDR3: ASSLLGSVYNEQF
size: NA; J: TRBJ1-3; V: TRBV3-1/TRBV3-2; CDR3: ASSRDISGNTIY
size: NA; J: TRBJ1-6; V: TRBV7-2; CDR3: ASSLVLEKYSPLH
size: once; J: TRBJ2-1; V: TRBV3-1/TRBV3-2; CDR3: ASSQDLYRGLDEQF
size: NA; J: TRBJ1-4; V: TRBV5-1; CDR3: ASSLHRATANEKLF
size: NA; J: TRBJ1-3; V: TRBV9; CDR3: ASSVSPLSSGNTIY
size: NA; J: TRBJ1-4; V: TRBV27; CDR3: ASSLEGVPHEKLF
size: NA; J: TRBJ2-1; V: TRBV7-2; CDR3: ASSLRLAGGPNEQF